This T cell receptor (beta chain) was sequenced in a study of blood T cell repertoires in COVID-19. Individuals drawn from 24 US areas were about 18 to 100 years old. Assignment of participants to cohorts was predicated upon participant-reported clinical history. Cohort 3 recovered donors had two negative PCRs, clearance, or symptom resolution. CDR1 is SEHNR, CDR2 FQNEAQ, per germline (reference sequence). Germline trimming cut 4 bases from V and 1 base from J; bases unmatched to any gene: 10. This CDR3 has 17 amino acids. Study processing details: Amplified reference gene primers provided the basis for estimating nucleated cell counts. Method: immunoSEQ multiplex PCR; TCRdb's copy keeps in-frame clones and lacks some. V and J calls and clone size are given by that table; D and trimming were obtained from the DNA. The top ten hold 10% to 15% of the sample, which has around 170,000 clones, roughly four fifths seen once.

This clone appeared once. This sequence originates from a man aged 45-65 years who had recovered from COVID-19. This chain connects TRBV7-9 to TRBJ1-1; 9 positions agree with TRBD1. Input material: PBMCs or T cells enriched from blood (not recorded which). The CDR3: CASSYGQGLAPNTEAFF. The CDR3 nucleotides are TGTGCCAGCAGCTATGGACAGGGGTTGGCTCCGAACACTGAAGCTTTCTTT.